A single T cell receptor beta chain is shown here with its context. The target antigen is unknown. Donors came from a validation cohort of fewer than 150 subjects, distinct from the first 666-subject cohort. This specimen comes from a study of cytomegalovirus exposure and HLA in healthy donors. Clones were sequenced by immunoSEQ multiplex PCR, and TCRdb holds only the in-frame ones, with some missing. The sample comprises roughly 95,000 clones, about 85% of which are singletons, and more than 20% rests with the top ten. Findings and limits, study-wide: Investigators reported some 150 TCR beta chains as tied to cytomegalovirus. Most TCR sequences were rare, but some public TCRs occurred in many donors.

Input material: PBMCs. The sequence was collected from a man aged 18 to 35 in good health and CMV-seropositive.

CDR3 in DNA: TGTGCCAGCAGCTCACCACCATACAGGGCCGCGGAGACCCAGTACTTC. This gives the protein CASSSPPYRAAETQYF. The chain combines TRBV5-6 with TRBJ2-5; tentative D call: TRBD1 (6 bases). This CDR3 is built from 16 residues. CDR1 SGHDT and CDR2 YYEEEE come from the germline V gene. Trimming cost V 3 bases and J 5 bases, with 20 bases left between them.